Listed here are 12 T cell receptor beta chains from one sample, sequenced in a study of cytomegalovirus exposure and HLA in healthy donors. It was with 60 Vbeta and 13 Jbeta primers that the PCR ran. The table came from immunoSEQ multiplex PCR; TCRdb's copy has only in-frame clones and leaves some out. The sample holds around 250,000 clones; 81% are singletons and the top ten take around 8.6%. Sequenced: PBMCs. Receptors originate from a woman aged 55-70 years in good health and CMV-seropositive.

The chain combines TRBV6-1 with TRBJ1-5; 9 bases are a match to TRBD1. CDR3 length: 14 amino acids. The V segment lost 6 bases and the J segment 6 bases; nucleotides outside the gene matches: 6. The germline CDR1 and CDR2 sequences are MNHNS and SASEGT. CDR3 in amino acids: CASRGGQGFQPQHF. CDR3 DNA sequence: TGTGCCAGCAGGGGCGGACAGGGGTTTCAGCCCCAGCATTTT.

The chain employs TRBV7-9 and TRBJ2-7; 11 bases fit TRBD2. V shed 5 bases and J 3 bases; nucleotides not matched to a gene: 9. Germline CDR1 is SEHNR and CDR2 is FQNEAQ (reference sequence). CDR3 length: 16 residues. For the CDR3, the DNA is TGTGCCAGCAGCCTCCTTACTAGCGGGAGTATCTACGAGCAGTACTTC. As protein: CASSLLTSGSIYEQYF.

This chain uses TRBV10-2 with TRBJ2-2; TRBD2 matches at 8 bases. The CDR3 sequence is 17 residues long. In germline, CDR1 is WSHSY, CDR2 SAAADI. Losses at the gene ends were 3 bases for V and 0 bases for J; bases not matched to a gene: 6. The CDR3 is CASSDLPGRANTGELFF. As DNA, the CDR3 is TGCGCCAGCAGTGACCTACCCGGGAGGGCGAACACCGGGGAGCTGTTTTTT.

In DNA, the CDR3 is TGCGCCAGCAGCCCCGACAGGGTGGGGGTTATTCAGTATTTT. Protein: CASSPDRVGVIQYF. The chain couples TRBV5-1 to TRBJ2-3, with 7 bases lining up with TRBD1. CDR3 length: 14 residues. CDR1 SGHRS and CDR2 YFSETQ come from the germline V gene. Losses at the gene ends were 4 bases for V and 12 bases for J; bases not matched to a gene: 14. Full variable domain (remainder filled in from reference TRBV5-1 and TRBJ2-3): KAGVTQTPRYLIKTRGQQVTLSCSPISGHRSVSWYQQTPGQGLQFLFEYFSETQRNKGNFPGRFSGRQFSNSRSEMNVSTLELGDSALYLCASSPDRVGVIQYFGPGTRLTVL.

J is TRBJ1-2 and V is TRBV28; D not certain. Per germline, CDR1 MDHEN and CDR2 SYDVKM. V lost 8 bases to trimming and J lost 5 bases, with 18 bases between them. The CDR3 runs 14 residues. The CDR3 sequence: CASVADGGRYGYTF. In DNA, the CDR3 is TGTGCCAGCGTCGCGGACGGCGGGAGATATGGCTACACCTTC.

The chain has TRBV5-1 and TRBJ2-1; tentatively, D is TRBD2 (10 bases). The germline V gene encodes CDR1 SGHRS and CDR2 YFSETQ. There are 17 residues in the CDR3. V gave up 3 bases and J gave up 5 bases, with 21 bases separating them. CDR3 sequence (DNA): TGCGCCAGCAGCTCTTTAGCGGGGGGACAGGGAAACAATGAGCAGTTCTTC. Amino acids: CASSSLAGGQGNNEQFF.

This chain links TRBV10-1 with TRBJ2-7; the match to TRBD1 covers 9 bases. Germline CDR1 and CDR2: WNHNN and SYGVQD (reference sequence). The ends lost 5 bases at V and 4 bases at J; junction bases unmatched: 9. The CDR3 runs to 15 residues. The CDR3 bases are TGCGCCAGCAGTAAGCGGCCGGGACAGGGTTACGAGCAGTACTTC. This encodes CASSKRPGQGYEQYF.

This rearrangement joins TRBV6-5 to TRBJ2-2; D is unclear. V dropped 4 bases and J dropped 5 bases, with 2 bases sitting between them. Germline V gene data show CDR1 as MNHEY and CDR2 as SVGAGI. CDR3 length equals 11 residues. The DNA of the CDR3 is TGTGCCAGCAGTTCGACCGGGGAGCTGTTTTTT. The encoded protein is CASSSTGELFF.

For the CDR3, the DNA is TGTGCCAGCAGTTTAGGGTCAGGGGGTCAGCCCCAGCATTTT. As protein: CASSLGSGGQPQHF. The chain couples TRBV27 to TRBJ1-5, with 7 bases aligning to TRBD1. This CDR3 spans 14 amino acids. J was trimmed by 6 bases and V by 2 bases; bases with no gene match: 4. Germline-derived CDR1 and CDR2 are MNHEY and SMNVEV (reference sequence).

The chain employs TRBV28 and TRBJ2-3; TRBD2 agrees at 9 bases. The CDR3 length is 16 residues. Germline CDR1 and CDR2: MDHEN and SYDVKM. The J segment lost 3 bases and the V segment lost 7 bases, leaving 11 bases of the junction unmatched. For the CDR3, the DNA is TGTGCCAGCACCGAGGGGGGCGGGAGGGGGACAGATACGCAGTATTTT. It specifies CASTEGGGRGTDTQYF.

This chain joins TRBV7-9 and TRBJ2-1; the D gene is possibly TRBD1 (6 bases). Germline V lookup: CDR1 SEHNR, CDR2 FQNEAQ (reference sequence). CDR3 size: 18 residues. V shed 5 bases and J shed 3 bases, with 23 bases lying between them. The CDR3 region has the DNA TGTGCCAGCAGCCCCGATCCTGGGGCAGGGGATTACTACAATGAGCAGTTCTTC. This translates into CASSPDPGAGDYYNEQFF.

In this sample, this clone turned up a few times. This chain links TRBV28 with TRBJ2-1, with 12 bases identical to TRBD2. Germline V gene sequence: CDR1 MDHEN, CDR2 SYDVKM. CDR3 length equals 19 residues. V lost 3 bases and J lost 7; bases outside the gene matches: 16. CDR3 in DNA: TGTGCCAGCAGTTTTCCCCCTATCGAGCTAGCGGGAGGGCGAAATGAGCAGTTCTTC. This sequence encodes CASSFPPIELAGGRNEQFF.